Shown below are 25 T cell receptor beta chains from a single sample sequenced in a study of beta chain features in type 1 diabetes. Overall study results and limits: Within each of all four CD4+ subsets, Type 1 diabetes patients had TCRB CDR3s that were moderately but significantly shorter.

These receptors are not linked to any known antigen. Expressed TCRB transcripts were sequenced because the entire RNA isolate underwent reverse transcription. Only in-frame clones appear in the TCRdb table, and some are missing; sequencing was by immunoSEQ multiplex PCR. The sample holds 630,000 or so clones, over 11% seen once. Sequencing was carried out using naive CD4+ T cells from blood. These receptors originate from a man aged 18 to 29 with type 1 diabetes.

Only a few counts were recorded for this clone. V gene TRBV7-2 combines with J gene TRBJ2-7; D may correspond to TRBD1 or TRBD2 (6 bases each). V lost 3 bases and J 0 bases, leaving 12 bases between the germline ends. The V gene's germline CDR1 is SGHTA and CDR2 FQGNSA. The CDR3 contains 15 residues. The CDR3 protein is CASSFAGHLSYEQYF. CDR3 nucleotides: TGTGCCAGCAGCTTTGCGGGACACCTCTCCTACGAGCAGTACTTC.

The rearrangement links TRBV6-5 to TRBJ2-1; no clear D. The germline V and J ends were trimmed by 1 base and 5 bases, with 9 bases remaining between them. Germline CDR1 is MNHEY and CDR2 is SVGAGI. The CDR3 extends over 14 amino acids. Here the CDR3 reads CASSYLSEDNEQFF. The CDR3 DNA follows: TGTGCCAGCAGTTACTTATCGGAAGACAATGAGCAGTTCTTC.

This clone was counted a few times. Here the CDR3 reads CASTIQGTGANVLTF. CDR3 nucleotide sequence: TGTGCCAGTACTATCCAGGGGACTGGGGCCAACGTCCTGACTTTC. The V gene is TRBV19, the J gene TRBJ2-6, with D possibly TRBD1 on 6 matching bases. Germline V lookup: CDR1 LNHDA, CDR2 SQIVND (reference sequence). V lost 7 bases and J 2 bases, leaving 12 bases between the germline ends. This CDR3 has 15 residues. The entire variable domain, with the rest obtained from reference TRBV19 and TRBJ2-6, is as follows: DGGITQSPKYLFRKEGQNVTLSCEQNLNHDAMYWYRQDPGQGLRLIYYSQIVNDFQKGDIAEGYSVSREKKESFPLTVTSAQKNPTAFYLCASTIQGTGANVLTFGAGSRLTVL.

This clone appeared a few times. This sequence joins TRBV7-2 and TRBJ2-7, with 8 bases aligning to TRBD2. The CDR3 loop spans 13 amino acids. The V gene end was trimmed by 5 bases and the J gene end by 6 bases; junction bases not matched to a gene: 6. The germline CDR1 and CDR2 sequences are SGHTA and FQGNSA. CDR3 residues: CASSPRTSLEQYF. The CDR3 coding sequence is TGTGCCAGCAGCCCACGGACTAGCCTCGAGCAGTACTTC.

The chain couples TRBV14 to TRBJ2-7; D uncertain. CDR3 length: 14 amino acids. V was shortened by 4 bases and J by 2 bases, with 12 bases between the two germline ends. Germline-derived CDR1 and CDR2 are SGHDN and FVKESK. CDR3 protein: CASSPNRVPYEQYF. The CDR3 nucleotides read TGTGCCAGCAGCCCTAATCGGGTCCCCTACGAGCAGTACTTC.

This clone was found a few times. The V gene is TRBV14, the J gene TRBJ1-2; no clear D gene. This CDR3 is 13 amino acids long. Germline V lookup: CDR1 SGHDN, CDR2 FVKESK. Trimming pared 0 bases from V and 5 bases from J, leaving 7 bases between. The CDR3 reads CASSQDLSYGYTF. The CDR3 nucleotides are TGTGCCAGCAGCCAAGATTTAAGTTATGGCTACACCTTC.

The chain employs TRBV30 and TRBJ2-5, with 8 bases aligning to TRBD1. This CDR3 is built from 14 residues. Trimming took 1 base from V and 3 from J; bases not matched to a gene: 4. The germline V gene has CDR1 GTSNPN and CDR2 SVGIG (reference sequence). For the CDR3, the DNA is TGTGCCTGGAGTGGCAGGGGGCAAAAAGAGACCCAGTACTTC. It is translated as CAWSGRGQKETQYF.

A few counts support this clone. This chain links TRBV29-1 with TRBJ1-4; no firm D call. Germline V gives CDR1 SQVTM, CDR2 ANQGSEA. The CDR3 contains 12 residues. V lost 7 bases to trimming and J lost 4 bases, with 10 bases between them. The CDR3 DNA reads as TGCAGCGCCAAGGGAATTAATGAAAAACTGTTTTTT. Translating gives CSAKGINEKLFF.

DNA of the CDR3: TGTGCCAGCAGGAATCTAGCGGGACTCCCCTACAATGAGCAGTTCTTC. As protein: CASRNLAGLPYNEQFF. The rearrangement joins TRBV2 to TRBJ2-1; TRBD2 matches 9 bases. V lost 6 bases and J lost 2; bases outside the gene matches: 8. This CDR3 has 16 residues. CDR1 is SNHLY, CDR2 FYNNEI, per germline. Full variable domain (remainder filled in from reference TRBV2 and TRBJ2-1): EPEVTQTPSHQVTQMGQEVILRCVPISNHLYFYWYRQILGQKVEFLVSFYNNEISEKSEIFDDQFSVERPDGSNFTLKIRSTKLEDSAMYFCASRNLAGLPYNEQFFGPGTRLTVL.

This clone came up once. A read error may account for a junction end that differs from germline. The chain uses TRBV7-6 and TRBJ2-2, with unresolved D. The CDR3 is 17 amino acids. Germline V gene data show CDR1 as SGHVS and CDR2 as FNYEAQ. The CDR3 loop is CASSLRMELLNAGELFF. CDR3 in DNA: TGTGCCAGCAGCTTAAGGATGGAACTTTTGAACGCCGGGGAGCTGTTTTTT.

This clone has only a few counts. The rearrangement joins TRBV21-1 to TRBJ2-1; the table's TRBD1 call for D was not verified on the DNA. TRBV21-1 is marked as a pseudogene. The CDR3 contains 15 residues. The CDR3 DNA sequence: TGTGCCAGCAGCAAAGGACAGGGGATTTCCCATGAGCAGTTCTTC. It specifies CASSKGQGISHEQFF.

This clone showed up just a few times. The chain joins TRBV19 to TRBJ2-1; no clear D gene. This CDR3 region has 11 residues. Germline V gives CDR1 LNHDA, CDR2 SQIVND (reference sequence). Trimming removed 2 bases at V and 8 bases at J, with 4 bases between. The CDR3 region has the DNA TGTGCCAGTAGTATAAAGGATGAGCAGTTCTTC. Translated, it gives CASSIKDEQFF.

The chain recombines TRBV19 with TRBJ1-5, with 7 bases lining up with TRBD1. The germline V gene has CDR1 LNHDA and CDR2 SQIVND (reference sequence). The CDR3 extends over 17 amino acids. J lost 11 bases, V lost 0 bases, and 16 bases had no gene match. The CDR3 coding sequence is TGTGCCAGTAGTATAGAAGCTAGCACAGGGGCCCTCGAAGCCCAGCATTTT. It codes for CASSIEASTGALEAQHF. Full variable domain (remainder filled in from reference TRBV19 and TRBJ1-5): DGGITQSPKYLFRKEGQNVTLSCEQNLNHDAMYWYRQDPGQGLRLIYYSQIVNDFQKGDIAEGYSVSREKKESFPLTVTSAQKNPTAFYLCASSIEASTGALEAQHFGDGTRLSIL.

This clone showed up just a few times. The chain is built from TRBV5-4 and TRBJ2-2, with TRBD1 identical over 7 bases. The germline V gene encodes CDR1 SGHNT and CDR2 YYREEE (reference sequence). J was trimmed by 5 bases and V by 4 bases; bases with no gene match: 5. This CDR3 comprises 14 residues. The CDR3 here is CASSNPGGTGELFF. CDR3 coding DNA: TGTGCCAGCAGCAACCCAGGGGGAACCGGGGAGCTGTTTTTT.

This clone was counted only a few times. The chain employs TRBV9 and TRBJ2-6; 10 nucleotides line up with TRBD1. V dropped 3 bases and J dropped 4; count of bases not matched to a gene: 16. The CDR3 has 20 amino acids. Germline values: CDR1 SGDLS, CDR2 YYNGEE. Here the CDR3 DNA reads TGTGCCAGCAGCGCACGACAGGGGGCCGTTTCGCTATCAGGGGCCAACGTCCTGACTTTC. This codes for CASSARQGAVSLSGANVLTF.

The chain has TRBV6-4 and TRBJ2-2; 7 nucleotides align to TRBD1. This CDR3 region has 14 residues. Germline values: CDR1 MRHNA, CDR2 SNTAGT. The junction had 4 bases not matched to a gene; V was cut back by 6 bases and J by 3 bases. The CDR3 spells CASSTGVDTGELFF. The CDR3 DNA is TGTGCCAGCAGCACAGGGGTGGACACCGGGGAGCTGTTTTTT.

This clone was seen a handful of times. Other DNA sequences in the same sample also yield this CDR3. V usage is TRBV6-6 and J usage is TRBJ1-5; 7 bases agree with TRBD1. The V gene end was trimmed by 6 bases and the J gene end by 3 bases; junction bases not matched to a gene: 8. This CDR3 comprises 15 residues. The germline V gene encodes CDR1 MNHNY and CDR2 SVGAGI (reference sequence). This CDR3 is CASSRDRRDNQPQHF. The CDR3, as DNA: TGTGCCAGCAGCAGGGACAGACGGGACAATCAGCCCCAGCATTTT.

This clone was observed a handful of times. The chain employs TRBV9 and TRBJ1-4; D is uncertain. Per germline, CDR1 SGDLS and CDR2 YYNGEE. The CDR3 consists of 14 residues. V gave up 0 bases and J gave up 3 bases, with 6 bases separating them. CDR3 sequence: CASSVEQSNEKLFF. Here the CDR3 DNA reads TGTGCCAGCAGCGTAGAGCAGTCTAATGAAAAACTGTTTTTT.

The rearrangement uses TRBV28 and TRBJ2-5; D gene unclear. The CDR3 contains 12 residues. The V gene lost 2 bases and the J gene lost 2 bases, with 3 bases spanning the gap. The germline V gene has CDR1 MDHEN and CDR2 SYDVKM. CDR3 in amino acids: CASSLDQETQYF. Written as DNA, the CDR3 is TGTGCCAGCAGTTTAGATCAAGAGACCCAGTACTTC.

This chain joins TRBV5-1 and TRBJ1-6; D is undetermined. Trimming removed 4 bases at V and 10 bases at J, with 3 bases between. This CDR3 is 10 amino acids long. Per germline, CDR1 SGHRS and CDR2 YFSETQ. The DNA for the CDR3 is TGCGCCAGCAGCGGGTCACCCCTCCACTTT. This translates into CASSGSPLHF.

V and J are TRBV5-1 and TRBJ2-1; D is uncertain. Germline-derived CDR1 and CDR2 are SGHRS and YFSETQ. V gave up 2 bases and J gave up 6 bases, with 9 bases separating them. The CDR3 is 13 residues long. CDR3 residues: CASSFRVGNEQFF. The CDR3 DNA reads as TGCGCCAGCAGCTTTCGTGTGGGCAATGAGCAGTTCTTC.

This clone was observed a handful of times. The chain links TRBV21-1 to TRBJ1-2. TRBV21-1 is deemed a pseudogene. The CDR3 spans 13 residues. The CDR3 here is CASSPRWEEGYTF. CDR3 sequence (DNA): TGTGCCAGCAGCCCCCGGTGGGAGGAAGGCTACACCTTC.

The rearrangement joins TRBV29-1 to TRBJ2-5, with 13 bases identical to TRBD2. The trim removed 6 bases at V and 7 bases at J, leaving 8 bases unmatched. The CDR3 is made up of 14 amino acids. CDR1 is SQVTM, CDR2 ANQGSEA, per germline. DNA of the CDR3: TGCAGCGTCCCTTGGGGACTAGCGGGACGGACCCAGTACTTC. This sequence encodes CSVPWGLAGRTQYF.

This clone occurred a few times. V is TRBV28 and J is TRBJ2-3; D is uncertain. With 5 bases removed from V and 2 bases from J, the gap between germline ends came to 11 bases. CDR1 is MDHEN, CDR2 SYDVKM, per germline. There are 14 residues in the CDR3. CDR3 DNA: TGTGCCAGCAGTCCCCGGGCACCCACAGATACGCAGTATTTT. As protein: CASSPRAPTDTQYF.

The rearrangement uses TRBV29-1 and TRBJ1-1; TRBD1 aligns across 8 bases. This CDR3 comprises 13 residues. Germline lookup yields CDR1 SQVTM and CDR2 ANQGSEA. With 1 base clipped from V and 5 bases from J, the junction kept 3 bases outside the gene matches. In nucleotides, the CDR3 is TGCAGCGTTGAAGGGACAGGGAGAACTGAAGCTTTCTTT. Translation gives CSVEGTGRTEAFF.